The rows below give T cell receptor beta chains drawn from one sample of a study of regulatory T cells in long-lasting Graves disease. TCRdb analysed the multiplex PCR reads with MiXCR anew, one entry per CDR3 protein. The sample shows some 600,000 distinct CDR3 sequences, about 15% of them seen only once. This same sample was also part of a study on T cells in Graves' hyperthyroidism and ophthalmopathy.

This specimen was peripheral blood mononuclear cells (PBMCs), taken at new diagnosis, from a patient treated with antithyroid drugs. The source is a young man with Graves disease. CDR3s include the opening cysteine and the closing phenylalanine or tryptophan. Each record gives: clone size, V gene, D gene, J gene, CDR3 DNA, CDR3 protein. A D gene is named only where the DNA matches it firmly. The size field is filled for only some rows; it gives once, few, many or a size class.

few	TRBV7-3	.	TRBJ1-1	TGTGCCAGCAGCTTTTTGGGGGGTCCGACTGAAGCTTTCTTT	CASSFLGGPTEAFF
.	TRBV5-1	.	TRBJ2-7	TGCGCCGGCAGCCCCTCGGGACACCTCTACGAGCAGTACTTC	CAGSPSGHLYEQYF
.	TRBV20-1	.	TRBJ1-2	TGCAGTGCTAGCGTTCCGGGACTCGAGGTTCGGAGATATGGCTACACCTTC	CSASVPGLEVRRYGYTF
many	TRBV20-1	.	TRBJ1-6	TGCAGTGCCAGGGAGAATTATAATTCACCCCTCCACTTT	CSARENYNSPLHF
.	TRBV15	.	TRBJ2-3	TGTGCCACCAGCAGAGATTTGGGGCTCACAGATACGCAGTATTTT	CATSRDLGLTDTQYF
many	TRBV3-1	TRBD2	TRBJ2-1	TGTGCCAGCAGCACCACTAGAGCTAGCGGGAGATACAATGAGCAGTTCTTC	CASSTTRASGRYNEQFF
many	TRBV30	.	TRBJ2-2	TGTGCCTGGAGTGTGGAGGTCTCCACCGGGGAGCTGTTTTTT	CAWSVEVSTGELFF
.	TRBV5-4	.	TRBJ1-1	TGTGCCAGCAGCTTGTGGGGTAACCCTGAAGCTTTCTTT	CASSLWGNPEAFF
.	TRBV10-1	.	TRBJ2-5	TGCGCCAGCAGCTCGGGGTCCGTTTTGGCTGAGACCCAGTACTTC	CASSSGSVLAETQYF
few	TRBV15	.	TRBJ1-1	TGTGCCACCAGCAGAGTCCAGAACACTGAAGCTTTCTTT	CATSRVQNTEAFF
many	TRBV7-2	.	TRBJ1-6	TGTGCCAGCAGCCTCGGGACAACAGGTTCACCCCTCCACTTT	CASSLGTTGSPLHF
many	TRBV2	.	TRBJ2-1	TGTGCCAGCAGTGAGGGGCAGGGATTCGCCAATGAGCAGTTCTTC	CASSEGQGFANEQFF
many	TRBV20-1	.	TRBJ2-3	TGCAGTGCTGCGACCCAAAGGGGCTCAGATACGCAGTATTTT	CSAATQRGSDTQYF
few	TRBV9	.	TRBJ2-2	TGTGCCAGCAGCGTACGTGGGGGCTTGGGGGAGCTGTTTTTT	CASSVRGGLGELFF
few	TRBV7-2	.	TRBJ2-1	TGTGCCAGCAGCTTAGGTGGCTCGAAGAATGAGCAGTTCTTC	CASSLGGSKNEQFF
many	TRBV5-1	TRBD2	TRBJ2-7	TGCGCCAGCAGCTTGGAGGCGGGAGGGCTCGACGAGCAGTACTTC	CASSLEAGGLDEQYF
.	TRBV19	.	TRBJ1-1	TGTGCCAGTAGTTGGGGTCGGGCGAACACTGAAGCTTTCTTT	CASSWGRANTEAFF
few	TRBV6-1	.	TRBJ1-5	TGTGCCAGCAGTGCTGGGCCCTATAGCAATCAGCCCCAGCATTTT	CASSAGPYSNQPQHF
many	TRBV6-1	.	TRBJ1-2	TGTGCCAGCACCAGAGGACCCGGACAGAGGGACTATGGCTACACCTTC	CASTRGPGQRDYGYTF
many	TRBV12-3/TRBV12-4	TRBD2	TRBJ2-3	TGTGCCAGCAGTTTAGGACTAGCGGGAGGGCTCGGGGATACGCAGTATTTT	CASSLGLAGGLGDTQYF
.	TRBV4-1	TRBD2	TRBJ2-7	TGCGCCAGCAGCCATCGTAGCGGGGGCTCCTACGAGCAGTACTTC	CASSHRSGGSYEQYF
many	TRBV11-2	.	TRBJ2-7	TGTGCCAGCAGCTTAGTCCTCTACGAGCAGTACTTC	CASSLVLYEQYF
.	TRBV6-2/TRBV6-3	.	TRBJ1-5	TGTGCCAGCAGGGACCAGAGTAGCAATCAGCCCCAGCATTTT	CASRDQSSNQPQHF
few	TRBV7-9	TRBD2	TRBJ2-7	TGTGCCAGCAGCTCCCTACTAGCGAGGGCCTACGAGCAGTACTTC	CASSSLLARAYEQYF
few	TRBV20-1	.	TRBJ1-4	TGCAGTGCTATGCGAACTTCCACAGGACAAAAACTGTTTTTT	CSAMRTSTGQKLFF
many	TRBV15	TRBD2	TRBJ2-1	TGTGCCACCAGCCACGGGAGGGCCAGGTGGAATGAGCAGTTCTTC	CATSHGRARWNEQFF
many	TRBV30	.	TRBJ2-2	TGTGCCTGGACCCTGAGTACCGGGGAGCTGTTTTTT	CAWTLSTGELFF
many	TRBV11-2	TRBD2	TRBJ2-1	TGTGCCAGCAGCCGGCCGGGACTAGCGGGAGGGCCCTATGAGCAGTTCTTC	CASSRPGLAGGPYEQFF
few	TRBV10-2	TRBD1	TRBJ1-6	TGCGCCAGCAGTGAGCCGGGACAGGGGATACGGTCACCCCTCCACTTT	CASSEPGQGIRSPLHF
.	TRBV5-1	.	TRBJ1-6	TGCGCCAGCCCCGGCGGGGTAACGGGTTCACCCCTCCACTTT	CASPGGVTGSPLHF
few	TRBV6-2/TRBV6-3	.	TRBJ2-7	TGTGCCAGCAGTCCCAAGGGCACAGGCTACGAGCAGTACTTC	CASSPKGTGYEQYF
.	TRBV6-5	.	TRBJ1-6	TGTGCCAGCAGTTACACGATTTCGGGGGTGGGAGAGAATTCACCCCTCCACTTT	CASSYTISGVGENSPLHF
.	TRBV27	.	TRBJ1-1	TGTGCCAGCAGTTCCCTACTCGGACTGGGGACTGAAGCTTTCTTT	CASSSLLGLGTEAFF
.	TRBV20-1	.	TRBJ2-3	TGCAGTGCTAGAATATCGAGTTTGGGCACAGATACGCAGTATTTT	CSARISSLGTDTQYF